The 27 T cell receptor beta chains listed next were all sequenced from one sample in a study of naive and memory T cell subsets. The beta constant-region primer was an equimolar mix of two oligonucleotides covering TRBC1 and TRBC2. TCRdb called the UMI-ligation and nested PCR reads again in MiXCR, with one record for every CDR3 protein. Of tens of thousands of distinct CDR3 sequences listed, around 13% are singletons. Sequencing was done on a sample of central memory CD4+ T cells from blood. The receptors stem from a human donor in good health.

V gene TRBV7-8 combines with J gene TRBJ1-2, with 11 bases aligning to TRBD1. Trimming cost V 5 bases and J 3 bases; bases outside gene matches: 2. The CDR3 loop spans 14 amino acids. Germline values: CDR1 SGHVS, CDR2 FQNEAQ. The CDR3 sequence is CASSPGQGDYGYTF. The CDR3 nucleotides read TGTGCCAGCAGCCCGGGACAGGGGGACTATGGCTACACCTTC.

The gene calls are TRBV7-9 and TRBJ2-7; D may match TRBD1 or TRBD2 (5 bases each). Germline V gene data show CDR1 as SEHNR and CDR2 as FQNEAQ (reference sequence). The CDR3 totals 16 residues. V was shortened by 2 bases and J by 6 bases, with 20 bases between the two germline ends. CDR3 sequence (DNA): TGTGCCAGCAGCTTAAGTGGGTCGGGACGGGTGGGCGAGCAGTACTTC. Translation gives CASSLSGSGRVGEQYF. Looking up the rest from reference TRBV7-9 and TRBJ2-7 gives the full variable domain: DTGVSQNPRHKITKRGQNVTFRCDPISEHNRLYWYRQTLGQGPEFLTYFQNEAQLEKSRLLSDRFSAERPKGSFSTLEIQRTEQGDSAMYLCASSLSGSGRVGEQYFGPGTRLTVT.

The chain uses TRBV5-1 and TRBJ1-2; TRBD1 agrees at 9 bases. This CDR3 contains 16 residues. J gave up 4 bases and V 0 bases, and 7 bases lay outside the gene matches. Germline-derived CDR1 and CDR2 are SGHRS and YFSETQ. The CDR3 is CASSLDRGREGYGYTF. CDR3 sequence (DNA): TGCGCCAGCAGCTTGGACAGGGGGCGCGAAGGCTATGGCTACACCTTC.

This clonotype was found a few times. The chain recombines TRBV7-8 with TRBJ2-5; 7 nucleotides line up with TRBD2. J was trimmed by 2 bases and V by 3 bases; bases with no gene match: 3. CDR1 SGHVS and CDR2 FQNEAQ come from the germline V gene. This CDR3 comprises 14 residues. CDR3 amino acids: CASSLGAGQETQYF. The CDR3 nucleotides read TGTGCCAGCAGCTTGGGAGCGGGACAAGAGACCCAGTACTTC.

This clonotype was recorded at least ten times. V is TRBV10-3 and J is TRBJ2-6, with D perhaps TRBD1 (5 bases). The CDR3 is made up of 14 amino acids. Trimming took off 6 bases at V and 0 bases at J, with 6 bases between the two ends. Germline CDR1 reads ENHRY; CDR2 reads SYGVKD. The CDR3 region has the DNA TGTGCCATCAGCGACAGCTCTGGGGCCAACGTCCTGACTTTC. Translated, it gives CAISDSSGANVLTF.

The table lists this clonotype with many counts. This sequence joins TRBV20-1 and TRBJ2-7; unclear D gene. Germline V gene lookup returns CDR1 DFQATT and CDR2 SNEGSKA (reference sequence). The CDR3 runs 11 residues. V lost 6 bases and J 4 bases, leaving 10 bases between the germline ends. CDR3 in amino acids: CSAKTSYEQYF. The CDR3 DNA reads TGCAGTGCGAAGACTTCTTACGAGCAGTACTTC.

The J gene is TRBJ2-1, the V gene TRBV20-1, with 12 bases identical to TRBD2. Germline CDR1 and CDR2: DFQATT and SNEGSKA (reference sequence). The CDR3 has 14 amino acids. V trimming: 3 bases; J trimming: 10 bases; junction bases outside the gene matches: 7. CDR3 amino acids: CSARELAGGWEQFF. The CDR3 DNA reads TGCAGTGCTAGGGAACTAGCGGGGGGTTGGGAGCAGTTCTTC.

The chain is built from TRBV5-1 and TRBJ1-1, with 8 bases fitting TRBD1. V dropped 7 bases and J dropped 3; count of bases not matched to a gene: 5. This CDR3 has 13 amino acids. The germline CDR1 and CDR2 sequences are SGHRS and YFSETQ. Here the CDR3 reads CASGQGGHTEAFF. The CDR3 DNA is TGCGCCAGCGGACAGGGTGGCCACACTGAAGCTTTCTTT.

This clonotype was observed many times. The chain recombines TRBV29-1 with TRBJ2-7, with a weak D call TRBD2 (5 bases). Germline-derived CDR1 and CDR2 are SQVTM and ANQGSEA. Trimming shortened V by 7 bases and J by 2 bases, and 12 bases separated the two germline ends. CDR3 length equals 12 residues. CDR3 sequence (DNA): TGCAGCGCGACGGGAAGGGCCTACGAGCAGTACTTC. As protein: CSATGRAYEQYF.

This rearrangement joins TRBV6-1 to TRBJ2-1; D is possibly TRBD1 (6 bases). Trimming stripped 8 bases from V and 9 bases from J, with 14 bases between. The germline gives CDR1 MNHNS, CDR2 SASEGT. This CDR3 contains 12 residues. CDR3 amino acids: CASGPGVGEQFF. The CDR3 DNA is TGTGCCAGCGGCCCAGGGGTGGGTGAGCAGTTCTTC.

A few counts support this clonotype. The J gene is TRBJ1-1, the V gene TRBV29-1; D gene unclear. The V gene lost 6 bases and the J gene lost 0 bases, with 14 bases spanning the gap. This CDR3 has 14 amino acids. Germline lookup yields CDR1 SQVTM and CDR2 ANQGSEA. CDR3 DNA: TGCAGCGTAGTAGTCTCTCACATGAACACTGAAGCTTTCTTT. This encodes CSVVVSHMNTEAFF.

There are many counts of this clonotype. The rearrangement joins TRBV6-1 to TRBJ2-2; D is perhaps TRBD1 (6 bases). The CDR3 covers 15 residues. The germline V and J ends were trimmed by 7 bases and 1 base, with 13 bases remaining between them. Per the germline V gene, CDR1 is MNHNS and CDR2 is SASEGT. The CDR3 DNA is TGTGCCAGCATCCCGACCAGGGGGAACACCGGGGAGCTGTTTTTT. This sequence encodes CASIPTRGNTGELFF.

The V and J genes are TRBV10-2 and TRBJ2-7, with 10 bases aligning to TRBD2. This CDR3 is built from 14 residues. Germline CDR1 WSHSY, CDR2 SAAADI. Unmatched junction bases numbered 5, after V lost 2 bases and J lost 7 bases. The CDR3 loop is CASSESGRAAEQYF. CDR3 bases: TGCGCCAGCAGTGAGAGCGGGAGGGCCGCAGAGCAGTACTTC.

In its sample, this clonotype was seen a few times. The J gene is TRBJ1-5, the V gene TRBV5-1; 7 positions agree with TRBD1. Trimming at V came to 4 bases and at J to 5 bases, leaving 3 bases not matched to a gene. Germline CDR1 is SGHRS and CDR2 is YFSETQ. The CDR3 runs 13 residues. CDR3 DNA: TGCGCCAGCAGCAAGGGGGCGGATCAGCCCCAGCATTTT. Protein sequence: CASSKGADQPQHF.

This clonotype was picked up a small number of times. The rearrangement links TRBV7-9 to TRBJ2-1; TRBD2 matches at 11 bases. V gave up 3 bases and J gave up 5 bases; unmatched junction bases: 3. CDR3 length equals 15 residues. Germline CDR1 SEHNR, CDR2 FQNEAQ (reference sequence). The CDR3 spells CASSLTSGANNEQFF. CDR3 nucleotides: TGTGCCAGCAGCTTGACTAGCGGGGCGAACAATGAGCAGTTCTTC.

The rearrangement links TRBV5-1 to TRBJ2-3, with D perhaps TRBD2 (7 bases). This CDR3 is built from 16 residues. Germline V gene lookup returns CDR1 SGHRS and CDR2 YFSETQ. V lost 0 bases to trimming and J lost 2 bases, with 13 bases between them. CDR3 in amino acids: CASSLEGGTYTDTQYF. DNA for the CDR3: TGCGCCAGCAGCTTGGAGGGGGGGACATACACAGATACGCAGTATTTT.

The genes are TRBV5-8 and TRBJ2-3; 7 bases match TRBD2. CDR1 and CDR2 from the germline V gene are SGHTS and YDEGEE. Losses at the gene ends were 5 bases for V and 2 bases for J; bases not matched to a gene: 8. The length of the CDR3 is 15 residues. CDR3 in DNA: TGTGCCAGCAGACGGGACTACGGGGACACAGATACGCAGTATTTT. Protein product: CASRRDYGDTDTQYF.

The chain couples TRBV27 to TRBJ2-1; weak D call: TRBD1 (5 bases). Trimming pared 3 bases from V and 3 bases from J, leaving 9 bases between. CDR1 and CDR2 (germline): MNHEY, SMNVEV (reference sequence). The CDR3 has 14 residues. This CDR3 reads CASSFVGDYNEQFF. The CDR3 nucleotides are TGTGCCAGCAGTTTTGTAGGGGACTACAATGAGCAGTTCTTC.

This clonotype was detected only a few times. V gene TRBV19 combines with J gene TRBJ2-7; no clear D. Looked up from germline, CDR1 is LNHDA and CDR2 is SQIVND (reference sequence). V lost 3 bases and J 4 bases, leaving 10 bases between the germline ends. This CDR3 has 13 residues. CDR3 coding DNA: TGTGCCAGTAGTATTCTCGGGCGATACGAGCAGTACTTC. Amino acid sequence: CASSILGRYEQYF. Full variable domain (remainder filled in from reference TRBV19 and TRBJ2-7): DGGITQSPKYLFRKEGQNVTLSCEQNLNHDAMYWYRQDPGQGLRLIYYSQIVNDFQKGDIAEGYSVSREKKESFPLTVTSAQKNPTAFYLCASSILGRYEQYFGPGTRLTVT.

The CDR3 is CASSWGNQPQHF. In nucleotides, the CDR3 is TGTGCCAGCAGTTGGGGAAATCAGCCCCAGCATTTT. The chain is built from TRBV12-3 or TRBV12-4 and TRBJ1-5, with D hard to call. The ends were cut back, 4 bases at V and 4 bases at J, with 5 bases in the middle. CDR3 size: 12 residues.

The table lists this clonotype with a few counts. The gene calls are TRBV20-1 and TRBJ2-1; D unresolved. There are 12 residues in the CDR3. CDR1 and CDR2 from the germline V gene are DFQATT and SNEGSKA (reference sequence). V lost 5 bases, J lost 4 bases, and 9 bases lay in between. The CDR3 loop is CSAPREYNEQFF. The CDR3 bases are TGCAGTGCTCCACGCGAATACAATGAGCAGTTCTTC.

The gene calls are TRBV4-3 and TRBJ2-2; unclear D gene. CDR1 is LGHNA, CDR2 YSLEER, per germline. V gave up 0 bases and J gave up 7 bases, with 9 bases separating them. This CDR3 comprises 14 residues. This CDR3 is CASSQDGIDGELFF. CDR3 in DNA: TGCGCCAGCAGCCAAGATGGTATTGACGGGGAGCTGTTTTTT.

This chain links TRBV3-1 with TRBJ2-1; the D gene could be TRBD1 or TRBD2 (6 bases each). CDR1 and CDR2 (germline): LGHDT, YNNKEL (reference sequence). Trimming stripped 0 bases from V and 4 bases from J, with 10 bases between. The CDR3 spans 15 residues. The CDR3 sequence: CASSQEGGWYNEQFF. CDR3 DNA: TGTGCCAGCAGCCAAGAGGGGGGCTGGTACAATGAGCAGTTCTTC.

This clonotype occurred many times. The DNA for the CDR3 is TGTGCCGTGGGGCAGAACACTGAAGCTTTCTTT. This codes for CAVGQNTEAFF. The rearrangement links TRBV10-3 to TRBJ1-1, with D tentatively TRBD1 (5 bases). CDR3 size: 11 residues. CDR1 and CDR2 (germline): ENHRY, SYGVKD. Trimming took off 11 bases at V and 1 base at J, with 8 bases between the two ends.

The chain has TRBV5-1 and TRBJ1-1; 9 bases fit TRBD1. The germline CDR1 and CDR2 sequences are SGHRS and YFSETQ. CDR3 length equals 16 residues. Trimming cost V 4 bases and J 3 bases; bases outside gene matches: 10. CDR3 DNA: TGCGCCAGCAGCACTGACAGGGGGTCTTTCGACACTGAAGCTTTCTTT. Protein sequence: CASSTDRGSFDTEAFF. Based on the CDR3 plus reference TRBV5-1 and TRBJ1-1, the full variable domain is KAGVTQTPRYLIKTRGQQVTLSCSPISGHRSVSWYQQTPGQGLQFLFEYFSETQRNKGNFPGRFSGRQFSNSRSEMNVSTLELGDSALYLCASSTDRGSFDTEAFFGQGTRLTVV.

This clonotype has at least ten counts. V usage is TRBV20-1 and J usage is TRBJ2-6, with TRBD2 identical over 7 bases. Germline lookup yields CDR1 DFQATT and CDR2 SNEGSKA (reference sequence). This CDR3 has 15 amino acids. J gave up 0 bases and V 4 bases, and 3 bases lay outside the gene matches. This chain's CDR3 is CSATSGGSGANVLTF. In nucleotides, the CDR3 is TGCAGTGCTACGTCGGGGGGCTCTGGGGCCAACGTCCTGACTTTC.

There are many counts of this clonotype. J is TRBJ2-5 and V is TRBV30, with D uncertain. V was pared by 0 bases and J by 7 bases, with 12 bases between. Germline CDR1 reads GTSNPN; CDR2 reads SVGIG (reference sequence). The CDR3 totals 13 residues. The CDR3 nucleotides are TGTGCCTGGAGTGTAAGAGAGGATGGGACCCAGTACTTC. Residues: CAWSVREDGTQYF. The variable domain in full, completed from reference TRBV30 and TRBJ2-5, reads SQTIHQWPATLVQPVGSPLSLECTVEGTSNPNLYWYRQAAGRGLQLLFYSVGIGQISSEVPQNLSASRPQDRQFILSSKKLLLSDSGFYLCAWSVREDGTQYFGPGTRLLVL.